A single sample gave rise to the 2 T cell receptor beta chains below, sequenced in a study of cytotoxic CD8 clonotypes in ibrutinib-treated CLL. The repertoire was sequenced with immunoSEQ multiplex PCR; TCRdb's copy has only in-frame clones and lacks some. Of roughly 51,000 clones listed, around half are singletons. Here the sequenced sample was PBMCs, taken after 12 months of ibrutinib treatment. The receptors originated from a human donor with chronic lymphocytic leukemia.

V usage is TRBV30 and J usage is TRBJ1-1, with a tentative D call TRBD1 (6 bases). Trimming pared 4 bases from V and 11 bases from J, leaving 14 bases between. This CDR3 spans 11 amino acids. Germline lookup yields CDR1 GTSNPN and CDR2 SVGIG (reference sequence). CDR3 residues: CAWTQGIGAFF. The CDR3 DNA reads TGTGCCTGGACCCAGGGGATTGGGGCTTTCTTT. The whole variable domain, remainder taken from reference TRBV30 and TRBJ1-1, is SQTIHQWPATLVQPVGSPLSLECTVEGTSNPNLYWYRQAAGRGLQLLFYSVGIGQISSEVPQNLSASRPQDRQFILSSKKLLLSDSGFYLCAWTQGIGAFFGQGTRLTVV.

The V and J genes are TRBV7-9 and TRBJ1-1; D remains ambiguous. The CDR3 contains 13 residues. Trimming removed 4 bases at V and 2 bases at J, with 8 bases between. The germline gives CDR1 SEHNR, CDR2 FQNEAQ (reference sequence). DNA of the CDR3: TGTGCCAGCAGCTCCAACGGAAACACTGAAGCTTTCTTT. Its protein is CASSSNGNTEAFF. Together with reference TRBV7-9 and TRBJ1-1, the CDR3 gives the full variable domain: DTGVSQNPRHKITKRGQNVTFRCDPISEHNRLYWYRQTLGQGPEFLTYFQNEAQLEKSRLLSDRFSAERPKGSFSTLEIQRTEQGDSAMYLCASSSNGNTEAFFGQGTRLTVV.